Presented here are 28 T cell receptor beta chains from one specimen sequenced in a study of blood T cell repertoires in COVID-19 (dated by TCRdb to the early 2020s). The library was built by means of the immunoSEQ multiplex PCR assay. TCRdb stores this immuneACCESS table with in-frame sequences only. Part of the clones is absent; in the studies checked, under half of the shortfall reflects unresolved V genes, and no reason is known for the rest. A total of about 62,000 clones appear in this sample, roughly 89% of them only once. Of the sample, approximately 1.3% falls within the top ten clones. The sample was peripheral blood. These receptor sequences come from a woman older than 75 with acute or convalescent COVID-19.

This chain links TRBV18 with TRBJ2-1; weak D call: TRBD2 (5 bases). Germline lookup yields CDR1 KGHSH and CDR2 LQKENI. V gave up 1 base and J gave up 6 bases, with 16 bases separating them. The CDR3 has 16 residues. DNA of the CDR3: TGTGCCAGCTCACCACACCCGACTACGGTAGGCAATGAGCAGTTCTTC. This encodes CASSPHPTTVGNEQFF.

The DNA of the CDR3 is TGTGCCAGCAGGTCGGGGGCTAGCGGGACCGAGCAGTACTTC. Protein: CASRSGASGTEQYF. The chain combines TRBV27 with TRBJ2-7, with 9 nucleotides matching TRBD2. CDR3 length: 14 amino acids. J was trimmed by 6 bases and V by 6 bases; bases with no gene match: 9. Germline CDR1 reads MNHEY; CDR2 reads SMNVEV (reference sequence).

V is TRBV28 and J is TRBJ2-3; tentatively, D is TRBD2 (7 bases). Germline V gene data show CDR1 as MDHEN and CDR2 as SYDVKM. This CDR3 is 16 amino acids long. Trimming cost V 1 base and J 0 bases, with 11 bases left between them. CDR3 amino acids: CASSLSSGTSTDTQYF. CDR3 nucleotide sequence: TGTGCCAGCAGTTTATCGAGCGGGACAAGCACAGATACGCAGTATTTT.

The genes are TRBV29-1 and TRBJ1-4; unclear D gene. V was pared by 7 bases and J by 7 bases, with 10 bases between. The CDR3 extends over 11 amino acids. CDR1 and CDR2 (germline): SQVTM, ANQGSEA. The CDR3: CSGAEGEKLFF. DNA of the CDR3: TGCAGCGGGGCGGAGGGTGAAAAACTGTTTTTT.

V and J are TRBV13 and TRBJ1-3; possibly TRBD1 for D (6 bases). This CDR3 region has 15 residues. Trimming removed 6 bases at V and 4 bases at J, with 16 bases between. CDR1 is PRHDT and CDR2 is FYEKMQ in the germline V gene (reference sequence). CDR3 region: CASSPGQGTGNTIYF. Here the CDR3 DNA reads TGTGCCAGCAGTCCAGGGCAGGGGACGGGAAACACCATATATTTT. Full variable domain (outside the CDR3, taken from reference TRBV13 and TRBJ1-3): AAGVIQSPRHLIKEKRETATLKCYPIPRHDTVYWYQQGPGQDPQFLISFYEKMQSDKGSIPDRFSAQQFSDYHSELNMSSLELGDSALYFCASSPGQGTGNTIYFGEGSWLTVV.

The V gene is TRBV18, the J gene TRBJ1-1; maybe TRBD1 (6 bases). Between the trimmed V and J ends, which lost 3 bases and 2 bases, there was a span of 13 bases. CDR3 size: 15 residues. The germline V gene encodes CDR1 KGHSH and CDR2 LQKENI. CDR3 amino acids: CASSPQAGANTEAFF. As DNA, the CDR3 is TGTGCCAGCTCACCTCAGGCGGGGGCAAACACTGAAGCTTTCTTT.

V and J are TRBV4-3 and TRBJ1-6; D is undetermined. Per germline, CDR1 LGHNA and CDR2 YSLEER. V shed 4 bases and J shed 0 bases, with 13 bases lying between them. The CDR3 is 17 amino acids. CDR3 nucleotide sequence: TGCGCCAGCAGCCCACTGGCGGCGAGCTCCTATAATTCACCCCTCCACTTT. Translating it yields CASSPLAASSYNSPLHF.

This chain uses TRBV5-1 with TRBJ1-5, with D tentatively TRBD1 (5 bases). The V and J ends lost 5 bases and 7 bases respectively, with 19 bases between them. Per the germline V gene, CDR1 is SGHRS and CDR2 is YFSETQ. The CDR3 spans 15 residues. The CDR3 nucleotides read TGCGCCAGCAGTGCGGAGGGCAGGGACGACCAGCCCCAGCATTTT. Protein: CASSAEGRDDQPQHF.

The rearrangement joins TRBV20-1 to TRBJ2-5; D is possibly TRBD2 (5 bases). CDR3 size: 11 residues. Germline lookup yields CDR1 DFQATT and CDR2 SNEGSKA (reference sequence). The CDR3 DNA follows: TGCAGCGCGGCGGGCCAAGAGACCCAGTACTTC. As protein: CSAAGQETQYF.

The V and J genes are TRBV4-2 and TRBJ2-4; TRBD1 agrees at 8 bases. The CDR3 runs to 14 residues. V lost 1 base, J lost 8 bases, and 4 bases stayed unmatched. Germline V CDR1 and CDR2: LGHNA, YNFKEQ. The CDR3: CASSQAGGPDIQYF. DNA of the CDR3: TGTGCCAGCAGCCAAGCAGGGGGCCCGGACATTCAGTACTTC.

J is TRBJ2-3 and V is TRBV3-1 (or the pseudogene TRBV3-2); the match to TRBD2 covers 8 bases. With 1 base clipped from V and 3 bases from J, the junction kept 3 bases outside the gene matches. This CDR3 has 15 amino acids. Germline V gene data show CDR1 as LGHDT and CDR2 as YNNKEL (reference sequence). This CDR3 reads CASSQARGGTDTQYF. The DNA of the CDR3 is TGTGCCAGCAGCCAAGCCCGGGGGGGTACAGATACGCAGTATTTT.

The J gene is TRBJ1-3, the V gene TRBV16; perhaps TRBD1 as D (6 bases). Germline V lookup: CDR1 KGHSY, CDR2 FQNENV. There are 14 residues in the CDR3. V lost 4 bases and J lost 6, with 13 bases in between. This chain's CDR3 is CASSRNGQQNTIYF. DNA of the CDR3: TGTGCCAGCAGCCGGAATGGACAGCAAAACACCATATATTTT.

The CDR3 DNA is TGTGCCAGCTCACCACCTCAGACAACCGTCCTGGTCGGGGAGCTGTTTTTT. It is translated as CASSPPQTTVLVGELFF. This chain connects TRBV18 to TRBJ2-2; D is ambiguous. There are 17 residues in the CDR3. Trimming stripped 0 bases from V and 7 bases from J, with 18 bases between. The V gene's germline CDR1 is KGHSH and CDR2 LQKENI.

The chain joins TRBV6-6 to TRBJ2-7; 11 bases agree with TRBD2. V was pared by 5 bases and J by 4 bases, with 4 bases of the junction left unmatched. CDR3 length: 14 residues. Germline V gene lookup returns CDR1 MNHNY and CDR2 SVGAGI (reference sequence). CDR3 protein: CASSQTSGTYEQYF. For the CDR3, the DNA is TGTGCCAGCAGTCAGACTAGCGGGACTTACGAGCAGTACTTC.

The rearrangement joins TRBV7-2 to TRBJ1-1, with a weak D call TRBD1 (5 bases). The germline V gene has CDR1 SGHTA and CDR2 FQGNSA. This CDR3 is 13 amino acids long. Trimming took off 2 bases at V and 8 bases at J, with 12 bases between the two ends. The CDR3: CASSLIPGGEAFF. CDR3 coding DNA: TGTGCCAGCAGCTTAATCCCCGGGGGGGAAGCTTTCTTT.

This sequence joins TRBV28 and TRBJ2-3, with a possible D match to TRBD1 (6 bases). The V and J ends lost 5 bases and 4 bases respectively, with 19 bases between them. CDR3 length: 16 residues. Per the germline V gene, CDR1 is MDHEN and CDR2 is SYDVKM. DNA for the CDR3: TGTGCCAGCAGTACGACAGGATACCAACGCGCAGATACGCAGTATTTT. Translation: CASSTTGYQRADTQYF.

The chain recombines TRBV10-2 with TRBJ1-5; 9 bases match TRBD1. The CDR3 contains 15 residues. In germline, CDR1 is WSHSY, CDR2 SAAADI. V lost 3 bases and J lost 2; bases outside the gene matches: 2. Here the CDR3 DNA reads TGCGCCAGCAGTGACCGGGACAGGGGCAATCAGCCCCAGCATTTT. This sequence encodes CASSDRDRGNQPQHF.

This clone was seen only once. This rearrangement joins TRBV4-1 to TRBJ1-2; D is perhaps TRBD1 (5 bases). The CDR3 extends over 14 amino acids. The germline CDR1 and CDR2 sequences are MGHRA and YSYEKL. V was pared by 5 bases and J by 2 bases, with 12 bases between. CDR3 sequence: CASSFTQENYGYTF. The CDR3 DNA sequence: TGCGCCAGCAGCTTCACACAGGAAAACTATGGCTACACCTTC.

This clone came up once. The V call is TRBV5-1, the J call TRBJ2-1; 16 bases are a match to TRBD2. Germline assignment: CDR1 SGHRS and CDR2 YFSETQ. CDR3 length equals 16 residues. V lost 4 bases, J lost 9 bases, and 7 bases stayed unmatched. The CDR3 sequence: CASSLGLAGGLSEQFF. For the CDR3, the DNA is TGCGCCAGCAGCCTGGGACTAGCGGGAGGGCTGAGTGAGCAGTTCTTC.

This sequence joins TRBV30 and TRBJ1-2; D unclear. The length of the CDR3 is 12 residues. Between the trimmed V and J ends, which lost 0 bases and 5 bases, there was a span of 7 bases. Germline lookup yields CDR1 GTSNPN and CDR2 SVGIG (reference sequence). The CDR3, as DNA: TGTGCCTGGAGTGTTTCGGGGTATGGCTACACCTTC. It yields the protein CAWSVSGYGYTF.

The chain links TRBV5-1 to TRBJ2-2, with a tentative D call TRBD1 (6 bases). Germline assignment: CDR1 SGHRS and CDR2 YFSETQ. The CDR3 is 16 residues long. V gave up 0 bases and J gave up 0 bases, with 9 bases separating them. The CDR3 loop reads CASSLVTGSNTGELFF. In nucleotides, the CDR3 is TGCGCCAGCAGCTTGGTGACAGGTTCGAACACCGGGGAGCTGTTTTTT.

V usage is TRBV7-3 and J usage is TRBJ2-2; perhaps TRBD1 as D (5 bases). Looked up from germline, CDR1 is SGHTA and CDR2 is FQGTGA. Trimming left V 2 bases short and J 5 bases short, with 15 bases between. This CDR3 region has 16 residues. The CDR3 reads CASSLLGRVNTGELFF. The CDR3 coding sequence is TGTGCCAGCAGCTTATTAGGCAGGGTGAATACCGGGGAGCTGTTTTTT.

The CDR3 sequence is CASRTGGDLIAEAFF. CDR3 DNA: TGCGCCAGCAGGACAGGGGGCGATCTGATAGCTGAAGCTTTCTTT. V gene TRBV5-1 combines with J gene TRBJ1-1, with 10 bases aligning to TRBD1. V was clipped by 5 bases and J by 6 bases; unmatched bases: 10. The CDR3 extends over 15 amino acids. Germline V CDR1 and CDR2: SGHRS, YFSETQ.

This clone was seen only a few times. The CDR3 reads CASSYGRAFSPLHF. The CDR3 DNA follows: TGTGCCAGCAGTTACGGCAGGGCTTTCTCACCCCTCCACTTT. The chain carries TRBV6-5 and TRBJ1-6; D is possibly TRBD1 (5 bases). Trimming took 2 bases from V and 10 from J, leaving 12 bases between them. Per germline, CDR1 MNHEY and CDR2 SVGAGI. This CDR3 has 14 amino acids.

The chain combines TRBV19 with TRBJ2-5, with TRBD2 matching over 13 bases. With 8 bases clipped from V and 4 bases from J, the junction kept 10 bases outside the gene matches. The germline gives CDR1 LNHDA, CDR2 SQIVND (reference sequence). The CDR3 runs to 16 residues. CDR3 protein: CASAYEGLAGRETQYF. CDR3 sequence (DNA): TGTGCCAGTGCCTATGAGGGACTAGCGGGACGAGAGACCCAGTACTTC.

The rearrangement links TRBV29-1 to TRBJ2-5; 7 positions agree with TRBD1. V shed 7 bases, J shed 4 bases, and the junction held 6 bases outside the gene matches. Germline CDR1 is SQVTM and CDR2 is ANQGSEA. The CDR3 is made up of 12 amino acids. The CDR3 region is CSAETGRETQYF. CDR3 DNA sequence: TGCAGCGCCGAGACAGGGCGAGAGACCCAGTACTTC.

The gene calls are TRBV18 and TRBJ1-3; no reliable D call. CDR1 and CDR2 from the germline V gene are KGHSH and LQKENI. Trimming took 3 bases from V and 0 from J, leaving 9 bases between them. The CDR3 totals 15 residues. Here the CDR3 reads CASSPDTSSGNTIYF. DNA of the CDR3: TGTGCCAGCTCACCGGATACTAGCTCTGGAAACACCATATATTTT.

CDR3 sequence (DNA): TGTGCCAGCAGTTACTCGTCCGGGACTAGCGTTTCCGAGCAGTACTTC. It is translated as CASSYSSGTSVSEQYF. The genes are TRBV6-5 and TRBJ2-7, with 10 bases that match TRBD2. This CDR3 spans 16 amino acids. Germline V gene sequence: CDR1 MNHEY, CDR2 SVGAGI. V trimming: 0 bases; J trimming: 6 bases; junction bases outside the gene matches: 8.